This TCR beta chain was observed in a study of cytomegalovirus exposure and HLA in healthy donors. Background on the study: Around 85 million unique TCRs from HLA-typed donors were held in an early data release.

As for this clone: Its target is not known.

Study observations and caveats: TCR beta sequences numbering fewer than 20,000 were associated with HLA alleles at 0.05 false discovery rate in a later analysis.

In the PCR, 60 Vbeta and 13 Jbeta primers were used. Measured with immunoSEQ multiplex PCR; TCRdb has only the in-frame clones, and not every one. The sample includes under 200,000 clones, around 80% seen only once; the top ten take 8% to 10%. Looked up from germline, CDR1 is MDHEN and CDR2 is SYDVKM. J gave up 6 bases and V 6 bases, and 11 bases lay outside the gene matches. The CDR3 has 15 residues. This receptor was obtained from a male donor in good health and CMV-seropositive. This rearrangement joins TRBV28 to TRBJ2-7; 10 bases map to TRBD2. The sequencing sample was made of PBMCs. CDR3 amino acids: CASSRISGRAREQYF. The DNA for the CDR3 is TGTGCCAGCAGCCGAATAAGCGGGAGGGCCCGCGAGCAGTACTTC. Full variable domain (rest looked up from reference TRBV28 and TRBJ2-7): DVKVTQSSRYLVKRTGEKVFLECVQDMDHENMFWYRQDPGLGLRLIYFSYDVKMKEKGDIPEGYSVSREKKERFSLILESASTNQTSMYLCASSRISGRAREQYFGPGTRLTVT.